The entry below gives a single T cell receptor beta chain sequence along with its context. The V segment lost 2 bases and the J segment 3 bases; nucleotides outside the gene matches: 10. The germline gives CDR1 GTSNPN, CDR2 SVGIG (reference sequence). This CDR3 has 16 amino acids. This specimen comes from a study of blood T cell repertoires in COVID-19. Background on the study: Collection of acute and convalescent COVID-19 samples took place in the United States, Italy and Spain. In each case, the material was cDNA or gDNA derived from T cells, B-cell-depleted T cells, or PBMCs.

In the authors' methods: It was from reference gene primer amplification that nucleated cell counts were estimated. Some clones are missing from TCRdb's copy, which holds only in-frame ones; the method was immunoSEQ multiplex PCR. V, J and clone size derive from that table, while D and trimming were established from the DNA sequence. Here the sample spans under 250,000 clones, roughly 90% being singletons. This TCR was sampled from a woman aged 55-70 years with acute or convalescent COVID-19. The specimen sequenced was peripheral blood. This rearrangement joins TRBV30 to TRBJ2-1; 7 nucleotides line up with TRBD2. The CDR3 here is CAWSSGRAGFYNEQFF. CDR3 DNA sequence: TGTGCCTGGAGTTCGGGGAGGGCCGGTTTCTACAATGAGCAGTTCTTC.